The 26 T cell receptor beta chains reported below all come from one sample, sequenced in a study of blood T cell repertoires in COVID-19. TCRdb keeps only in-frame clones here, not all; method: immunoSEQ multiplex PCR. The table has hundreds of thousands of clones, 87% seen once; the top ten hold 2% to 3%. The sequenced sample was PBMCs or T cells enriched from blood (not recorded which). These receptors came from a woman in her 30s with acute COVID-19.

The rearrangement uses TRBV19 and TRBJ1-4; 11 bases fit TRBD1. Germline lookup yields CDR1 LNHDA and CDR2 SQIVND (reference sequence). The CDR3 runs to 15 residues. J lost 7 bases, V lost 7 bases, and 8 bases had no gene match. The CDR3 loop reads CASKAEGQGGEKLFF. In DNA, the CDR3 is TGTGCCAGTAAGGCGGAGGGACAGGGGGGTGAAAAACTGTTTTTT.

The chain is built from TRBV7-9 and TRBJ1-6, with 9 bases fitting TRBD1. V lost 1 base and J lost 9; bases outside the gene matches: 4. Germline loops: CDR1 SEHNR, CDR2 FQNEAQ (reference sequence). This CDR3 region has 15 residues. The CDR3 is CASSLVGTGSSPLHF. Here the CDR3 DNA reads TGTGCCAGCAGCTTAGTAGGGACAGGGAGTTCACCCCTCCACTTT.

This clone came up a few times. V and J are TRBV4-3 and TRBJ1-1, with D unresolved. V shed 2 bases and J shed 0 bases, with 10 bases lying between them. Germline V gene sequence: CDR1 LGHNA, CDR2 YSLEER. The CDR3 sequence is 15 residues long. The CDR3 sequence: CASSQLVGVNTEAFF. The DNA for the CDR3 is TGCGCCAGCAGCCAACTAGTGGGTGTGAACACTGAAGCTTTCTTT.

The chain uses TRBV9 and TRBJ1-3; TRBD1 might be the D (5 bases). Germline lookup yields CDR1 SGDLS and CDR2 YYNGEE. V lost 1 base to trimming and J lost 0 bases, with 11 bases between them. The CDR3 is 16 amino acids. CDR3 DNA sequence: TGTGCCAGCAGCGTACGAGCGGGGGTCTCTGGAAACACCATATATTTT. Its translation is CASSVRAGVSGNTIYF.

This clone was detected once. The chain carries TRBV25-1 and TRBJ1-4; unclear D gene. V was shortened by 3 bases and J by 2 bases, with 13 bases between the two germline ends. CDR3 length: 16 residues. Germline values: CDR1 MGHDK, CDR2 SYGVNS. The DNA for the CDR3 is TGTGCCAGCAGTGATGGAGGGAAAGTTACTAATGAAAAACTGTTTTTT. It specifies CASSDGGKVTNEKLFF.

V and J are TRBV3-1 (or the pseudogene TRBV3-2) and TRBJ1-1; 7 nucleotides match TRBD1. This CDR3 region has 15 residues. V shed 0 bases and J 8 bases; nucleotides not matched to a gene: 9. The germline V gene has CDR1 LGHDT and CDR2 YNNKEL (reference sequence). CDR3 in amino acids: CASSQDSNRGVEAFF. CDR3 DNA sequence: TGTGCCAGCAGCCAAGATAGTAACAGGGGAGTCGAAGCTTTCTTT.

V and J are TRBV7-9 and TRBJ2-1; 14 bases map to TRBD2. V dropped 5 bases and J dropped 2; count of bases not matched to a gene: 5. This CDR3 contains 17 residues. CDR1 SEHNR and CDR2 FQNEAQ come from the germline V gene (reference sequence). The CDR3 loop reads CASSRGTSGGPYNEQFF. The CDR3, as DNA: TGTGCCAGCAGCCGAGGGACTAGCGGGGGCCCCTACAATGAGCAGTTCTTC.

The sample holds one count of this clone. The chain is built from TRBV5-1 and TRBJ1-2, with 10 bases identical to TRBD1. The germline CDR1 and CDR2 sequences are SGHRS and YFSETQ. The CDR3 runs to 15 residues. The ends lost 0 bases at V and 7 bases at J; junction bases unmatched: 6. Here the CDR3 reads CASSLGQGAGSGYTF. For the CDR3, the DNA is TGCGCCAGCAGCTTGGGACAGGGGGCTGGCTCTGGCTACACCTTC.

The chain joins TRBV10-2 to TRBJ2-7; a weak D match, TRBD1 (5 bases). Germline loops: CDR1 WSHSY, CDR2 SAAADI. Deletions cut 4 bases from V and 4 bases from J, with 5 bases between. This CDR3 has 11 amino acids. The CDR3 DNA sequence: TGCGCCAGCAGTGGACAGTACGAGCAGTACTTC. The encoded protein is CASSGQYEQYF.

This clone has just a few counts. V and J are TRBV19 and TRBJ2-1, with D possibly being TRBD2 (6 bases). The V end lost 4 bases, the J end lost 6 bases, and 10 bases lay between the germline ends. This CDR3 is built from 13 residues. The germline V gene has CDR1 LNHDA and CDR2 SQIVND (reference sequence). The CDR3: CASSRDSVNEQFF. The DNA of the CDR3 is TGTGCCAGTAGTAGGGACTCAGTCAATGAGCAGTTCTTC.

The chain links TRBV2 to TRBJ1-4; D is perhaps TRBD1 (6 bases). Germline lookup yields CDR1 SNHLY and CDR2 FYNNEI. The V gene lost 3 bases and the J gene lost 5 bases, with 13 bases spanning the gap. The length of the CDR3 is 15 residues. The CDR3 protein is CASSDAVGANEKLFF. The DNA of the CDR3 is TGTGCCAGCAGTGATGCTGTGGGGGCCAATGAAAAACTGTTTTTT. The full variable domain, its missing parts supplied by reference TRBV2 and TRBJ1-4, is EPEVTQTPSHQVTQMGQEVILRCVPISNHLYFYWYRQILGQKVEFLVSFYNNEISEKSEIFDDQFSVERPDGSNFTLKIRSTKLEDSAMYFCASSDAVGANEKLFFGSGTQLSVL.

Details on this clone: Just one base apart from a much larger clone, this may be a read error. Here the CDR3 DNA reads TGTGCCAGCAGTTGGGGTTTCTGGGGGGGCGGGGAGCTGTTTTTT. It encodes CASSWGFWGGGELFF. V is TRBV27 and J is TRBJ2-2; TRBD2 matches at 7 bases. V lost 4 bases to trimming and J lost 7 bases; unmatched junction nucleotides: 9. Germline CDR1 and CDR2: MNHEY and SMNVEV (reference sequence). There are 15 residues in the CDR3.

The V call is TRBV12-3 or TRBV12-4, the J call TRBJ2-7; TRBD2 matches at 7 bases. CDR3 size: 13 residues. The J segment lost 5 bases and the V segment lost 5 bases, leaving 6 bases of the junction unmatched. The CDR3 DNA reads TGTGCCAGCAGTCTCCCTGGGGGGGACGAGCAGTACTTC. Translating it yields CASSLPGGDEQYF.

The rearrangement links TRBV9 to TRBJ1-4, with D perhaps matching TRBD1 (5 bases). This CDR3 region has 13 residues. Germline CDR1 is SGDLS and CDR2 is YYNGEE. The ends were cut back, 4 bases at V and 6 bases at J, with 10 bases in the middle. The CDR3 sequence: CASSSWGDEKLFF. Written as DNA, the CDR3 is TGTGCCAGCAGCTCTTGGGGGGATGAAAAACTGTTTTTT.

The CDR3 DNA reads TGTGCCAGCAGGCGGACAGTCGCGCGGGGGACTGAAGCTTTCTTT. Translation: CASRRTVARGTEAFF. This rearrangement joins TRBV27 to TRBJ1-1, with D possibly being TRBD1 (6 bases). This CDR3 is built from 15 residues. The V gene lost 6 bases and the J gene lost 5 bases, with 19 bases spanning the gap. The germline gives CDR1 MNHEY, CDR2 SMNVEV (reference sequence).

This chain uses TRBV6-1 with TRBJ2-1, with D maybe TRBD2 (6 bases). The V gene lost 0 bases and the J gene lost 0 bases, with 9 bases spanning the gap. This CDR3 contains 16 residues. CDR1 is MNHNS, CDR2 SASEGT, per germline. The CDR3 DNA follows: TGTGCCAGCAGTGAAGCTAGCGGCTTCTCCTACAATGAGCAGTTCTTC. It is translated as CASSEASGFSYNEQFF.

The chain carries TRBV30 and TRBJ2-3; 9 bases align to TRBD1. V was pared by 3 bases and J by 3 bases, with 4 bases of the junction left unmatched. CDR1 and CDR2 (germline): GTSNPN, SVGIG (reference sequence). This CDR3 comprises 14 residues. This chain's CDR3 is CAWSWTGATDTQYF. CDR3 sequence (DNA): TGTGCCTGGAGCTGGACAGGGGCGACAGATACGCAGTATTTT.

The chain is built from TRBV4-1 and TRBJ1-5; 8 bases align to TRBD1. Trimming took 3 bases from V and 5 from J; bases not matched to a gene: 6. The CDR3 length is 15 residues. Germline V CDR1 and CDR2: MGHRA, YSYEKL. CDR3 sequence (DNA): TGCGCCAGCAGCCAGTGGACAGGGCAGGATCAGCCCCAGCATTTT. It translates to CASSQWTGQDQPQHF.

The chain links TRBV7-9 to TRBJ2-3, with D perhaps TRBD2 (6 bases). The CDR3 covers 13 residues. Germline V gives CDR1 SEHNR, CDR2 FQNEAQ (reference sequence). The V and J ends lost 3 bases and 4 bases respectively, with 8 bases between them. The chain's CDR3 is CASSLWEADTQYF. CDR3 bases: TGTGCCAGCAGCTTGTGGGAGGCAGATACGCAGTATTTT.

A single count supports this clone. This rearrangement joins TRBV19 to TRBJ2-2; TRBD1 aligns across 10 bases. The CDR3 covers 16 residues. V shed 7 bases and J 6 bases; nucleotides not matched to a gene: 11. The germline gives CDR1 LNHDA, CDR2 SQIVND (reference sequence). CDR3 DNA: TGTGCCAGTAATGGCCTGGACAGGGGGTTAGCCGGGGAGCTGTTTTTT. Its translation is CASNGLDRGLAGELFF.

V and J are TRBV7-8 and TRBJ1-2; 7 bases align to TRBD1. In germline, CDR1 is SGHVS, CDR2 FQNEAQ. The length of the CDR3 is 13 residues. Trimming took 4 bases from V and 4 from J; bases not matched to a gene: 3. CDR3 DNA sequence: TGTGCCAGCAGCTCGACAGGGCCCTATGGCTACACCTTC. Protein sequence: CASSSTGPYGYTF.

The chain couples TRBV9 to TRBJ1-5; the D gene is possibly TRBD1 (5 bases). V was clipped by 6 bases and J by 5 bases, with 12 bases between them. This CDR3 comprises 13 residues. The V gene's germline CDR1 is SGDLS and CDR2 YYNGEE. The CDR3 sequence is CASNSGADQPQHF. The CDR3 DNA follows: TGTGCCAGCAACTCTGGGGCTGATCAGCCCCAGCATTTT. Filled out from reference TRBV9 and TRBJ1-5, the complete variable domain reads DSGVTQTPKHLITATGQRVTLRCSPRSGDLSVYWYQQSLDQGLQFLIQYYNGEERAKGNILERFSAQQFPDLHSELNLSSLELGDSALYFCASNSGADQPQHFGDGTRLSIL.

The J gene is TRBJ2-7, the V gene TRBV19; D is perhaps TRBD1 (5 bases). Looked up from germline, CDR1 is LNHDA and CDR2 is SQIVND (reference sequence). The germline V and J ends were trimmed by 6 bases and 2 bases, with 11 bases remaining between them. The CDR3 spans 13 residues. DNA for the CDR3: TGTGCCAGTAGCGCGGACAAGGCCTACGAGCAGTACTTC. Protein sequence: CASSADKAYEQYF.

This chain joins TRBV6-5 and TRBJ1-4; D remains ambiguous. The V gene's germline CDR1 is MNHEY and CDR2 SVGAGI. Trimming removed 6 bases at V and 8 bases at J, with 13 bases between. This CDR3 comprises 13 residues. The CDR3 region is CASRSTGGEKLFF. CDR3 DNA sequence: TGTGCCAGCAGATCCACCGGAGGGGAAAAACTGTTTTTT.

The chain joins TRBV6-1 to TRBJ1-2; 7 bases match TRBD1. CDR3 length equals 17 residues. The V and J ends lost 2 bases and 2 bases, in that order; junction bases with no gene match: 11. Per the germline V gene, CDR1 is MNHNS and CDR2 is SASEGT. CDR3 region: CASSELFDRDENYGYTF. The CDR3 nucleotides read TGTGCCAGCAGTGAACTCTTCGACAGGGATGAGAACTATGGCTACACCTTC.

This chain links TRBV3-1 (or the pseudogene TRBV3-2) with TRBJ2-3, with 10 bases identical to TRBD2. Per the germline V gene, CDR1 is LGHDT and CDR2 is YNNKEL (reference sequence). The ends lost 5 bases at V and 0 bases at J; junction bases unmatched: 8. The CDR3 has 17 residues. The CDR3 spells CASSYSGGRASTDTQYF. DNA of the CDR3: TGTGCCAGCAGCTATAGCGGGGGGCGTGCTAGCACAGATACGCAGTATTTT.